The TCR beta chain under discussion was sequenced for a study of T cells in Graves' hyperthyroidism and ophthalmopathy. RNA transcripts provided the source from which TCR beta CDR3 regions were amplified. The primer set for the first-round RT-PCR of the TCR CDR3 was HTBI. TCRdb ran MiXCR on the multiplex PCR reads and lists one entry per CDR3 protein. The sample includes about 400,000 distinct CDR3 sequences, roughly 15% of them seen just once. This clonotype was detected ten times or more. From germline, CDR1 is LNHDA and CDR2 SQIVND (reference sequence). This CDR3 spans 14 amino acids. V dropped 9 bases and J dropped 4; count of bases not matched to a gene: 10.

Sequences were obtained from blood. The TCR was taken from a woman in her twenties or thirties with Graves' ophthalmopathy. This chain uses TRBV19 with TRBJ2-7, with TRBD1 matching over 9 bases. The CDR3 sequence: CASSLSGTGYEQYF. The CDR3 DNA is TGTGCCAGCAGCTTGTCCGGGACAGGGTACGAGCAGTACTTC.